This T cell receptor beta chain was sequenced for a study of regulatory T cells in long-lasting Graves disease. This clonotype was recorded many times. With 4 bases removed from V and 1 base from J, the gap between germline ends came to 9 bases. Germline lookup yields CDR1 KGHSH and CDR2 LQKENI. This CDR3 region has 14 residues. The time point is: newly diagnosed GD, antithyroid drugs for less than 3 months. The TCR library used RNA extracted from PBMCs. Researchers made TCR beta libraries by using iRepertoire HTBI primers and running Arm-PCR on CDR3 regions. TCRdb reanalysed the multiplex PCR reads using MiXCR and keeps one entry per CDR3 protein. Among 400,000 to 550,000 distinct CDR3 sequences listed, about 16% were seen once. These same data were also listed under a study on T cells in Graves' hyperthyroidism and ophthalmopathy.

The starting material was peripheral blood mononuclear cells (PBMCs), obtained at new diagnosis, from a patient treated with antithyroid drugs. The chain links TRBV18 to TRBJ2-3; D is ambiguous. This TCR was sampled from a woman aged 25 to 39 with Graves disease. The chain's CDR3 is CASSLLSGTDTQYF. The CDR3 nucleotides are TGTGCCAGCTCACTCCTGAGTGGCACAGATACGCAGTATTTT.